These 28 T cell receptor beta chains were all obtained from the same sample, sequenced in a study of graft-versus-host responses after intestinal transplantation. TCRdb keeps only in-frame clones here, not all; method: immunoSEQ multiplex PCR. The table includes some 84,000 clones, approximately 80% detected once. These receptors lack a known antigen. The specimen comprised unstimulated CD4+ T cells sorted from spleen or lymph node cells, sampled before intestinal transplant. These receptors came from a human donor who received an intestinal transplant.

The chain recombines TRBV6-6 with TRBJ2-5, with 7 bases matching TRBD2. The V gene end was trimmed by 7 bases and the J gene end by 1 base; junction bases not matched to a gene: 12. CDR1 and CDR2 (germline): MNHNY, SVGAGI (reference sequence). This CDR3 has 16 residues. CDR3 region: CASTGRLAERQETQYF. As DNA, the CDR3 is TGTGCCAGCACCGGGAGGCTAGCGGAGCGCCAAGAGACCCAGTACTTC.

This sequence joins TRBV28 and TRBJ2-2, with D hard to call. Trimming shortened V by 2 bases and J by 2 bases, and 9 bases separated the two germline ends. The germline V gene has CDR1 MDHEN and CDR2 SYDVKM. This CDR3 contains 15 residues. This chain's CDR3 is CASSLRRINTGELFF. The CDR3 nucleotides are TGTGCCAGCAGTTTAAGGCGGATAAACACCGGGGAGCTGTTTTTT.

The chain links TRBV6-6 to TRBJ2-5; possibly TRBD2 for D (5 bases). CDR3 length equals 12 residues. Germline CDR1 is MNHNY and CDR2 is SVGAGI (reference sequence). Trimming cost V 2 bases and J 5 bases, with 6 bases left between them. For the CDR3, the DNA is TGTGCCAGCAGTTACAGGGAGGAGACCCAGTACTTC. As protein: CASSYREETQYF.

This clone was observed once. The chain recombines TRBV27 with TRBJ1-6; 7 bases are shared with TRBD1. In germline, CDR1 is MNHEY, CDR2 SMNVEV (reference sequence). This CDR3 is 15 amino acids long. J was trimmed by 8 bases and V by 4 bases; bases with no gene match: 8. The CDR3 reads CASSSTGFTDSPLHF. The CDR3 region has the DNA TGTGCCAGCAGTTCGACAGGGTTCACGGATTCACCCCTCCACTTT.

The J gene is TRBJ2-5, the V gene TRBV6-5; 7 bases line up with TRBD2. After removal of 6 bases from V and 7 bases from J, the junction contained 2 bases not matched to a gene. CDR1 MNHEY and CDR2 SVGAGI come from the germline V gene. This CDR3 spans 11 amino acids. In nucleotides, the CDR3 is TGTGCCAGCAGGGGAGGGCTGACCCAGTACTTC. It codes for CASRGGLTQYF.

The chain links TRBV28 to TRBJ2-3; 12 bases are shared with TRBD2. The CDR3 consists of 18 residues. Per the germline V gene, CDR1 is MDHEN and CDR2 is SYDVKM. The J segment lost 0 bases and the V segment lost 3 bases, leaving 7 bases of the junction unmatched. CDR3 protein: CASSFGTSGLGSTDTQYF. CDR3 in DNA: TGTGCCAGCAGTTTCGGGACTAGCGGGTTAGGTAGCACAGATACGCAGTATTTT.

The chain links TRBV28 to TRBJ2-3; D perhaps matches TRBD2 (6 bases). Trimming took off 4 bases at V and 0 bases at J, with 17 bases between the two ends. The CDR3 runs to 17 residues. Looked up from germline, CDR1 is MDHEN and CDR2 is SYDVKM. The CDR3 is CASSYAELATSTDTQYF. The CDR3 DNA follows: TGTGCCAGCAGTTATGCCGAACTAGCAACAAGCACAGATACGCAGTATTTT.

V is TRBV21-1 and J is TRBJ2-7; the table's TRBD2 call for D was not verified on the DNA. TRBV21-1 is shown as a pseudogene. This CDR3 contains 13 residues. The CDR3 DNA follows: TGTGCCAGCAGCAAAAGGAGCGGCTACGAGCAGTACTTC. This sequence encodes CASSKRSGYEQYF.

This chain joins TRBV29-1 and TRBJ2-7; 7 bases agree with TRBD1. Germline loops: CDR1 SQVTM, CDR2 ANQGSEA. V dropped 5 bases and J dropped 6; count of bases not matched to a gene: 10. The CDR3 has 13 amino acids. In DNA form, the CDR3 reads TGCAGCGTTATCAAGGGGGCTTCTTCCGAGCAGTACTTC. It specifies CSVIKGASSEQYF.

The genes are TRBV19 and TRBJ2-3; possible D gene TRBD2, 6 bases. V was pared by 3 bases and J by 1 base, with 11 bases between. This CDR3 region has 15 residues. Germline V gene sequence: CDR1 LNHDA, CDR2 SQIVND (reference sequence). The CDR3 loop reads CASSIASGGTDTQYF. The CDR3 nucleotides are TGTGCCAGTAGTATTGCGTCGGGAGGCACAGATACGCAGTATTTT. The variable domain in full, with the rest retrieved from reference TRBV19 and TRBJ2-3, is DGGITQSPKYLFRKEGQNVTLSCEQNLNHDAMYWYRQDPGQGLRLIYYSQIVNDFQKGDIAEGYSVSREKKESFPLTVTSAQKNPTAFYLCASSIASGGTDTQYFGPGTRLTVL.

The chain has TRBV5-1 and TRBJ1-1; the match to TRBD1 covers 9 bases. Germline CDR1 reads SGHRS; CDR2 reads YFSETQ. The CDR3 length is 13 residues. The junction had 4 bases not matched to a gene; V was cut back by 3 bases and J by 7 bases. Here the CDR3 reads CASSWGTGSEAFF. CDR3 sequence (DNA): TGCGCCAGCAGCTGGGGGACAGGGAGTGAAGCTTTCTTT.

The chain employs TRBV28 and TRBJ1-2; TRBD1 might be the D (6 bases). The length of the CDR3 is 16 residues. V lost 0 bases to trimming and J lost 7 bases, with 18 bases between them. Germline V gives CDR1 MDHEN, CDR2 SYDVKM. The CDR3 protein is CASSLWGANPLGGYTF. CDR3 nucleotide sequence: TGTGCCAGCAGTTTATGGGGGGCTAACCCATTGGGTGGCTACACCTTC.

The CDR3 DNA sequence: TGTGCCAGCAGTTTAACCTTCGGCGAGCAGTACTTC. It is translated as CASSLTFGEQYF. The gene calls are TRBV28 and TRBJ2-7; D gene unclear. This CDR3 spans 12 amino acids. The V end lost 2 bases, the J end lost 6 bases, and 8 bases lay between the germline ends. In germline, CDR1 is MDHEN, CDR2 SYDVKM.

V and J are TRBV4-2 and TRBJ2-5; TRBD2 agrees at 12 bases. The CDR3 loop spans 18 amino acids. With V trimmed by 0 bases and J by 5 bases, 10 bases remained unmatched. Germline assignment: CDR1 LGHNA and CDR2 YNFKEQ. The CDR3 coding sequence is TGTGCCAGCAGCCAAGAGGCTAGCGGGGGGGCCAGGGCGGAGACCCAGTACTTC. This codes for CASSQEASGGARAETQYF.

The chain employs TRBV7-8 and TRBJ2-1; TRBD1 aligns across 9 bases. The J segment lost 6 bases and the V segment lost 7 bases, leaving 10 bases of the junction unmatched. This CDR3 has 15 amino acids. Germline V gene data show CDR1 as SGHVS and CDR2 as FQNEAQ. The CDR3 loop reads CASIQNRGQTNEQFF. The CDR3 DNA follows: TGTGCCAGCATCCAAAACAGGGGGCAGACCAATGAGCAGTTCTTC.

This rearrangement joins TRBV7-9 to TRBJ2-3; TRBD1 aligns across 7 bases. The V gene end was trimmed by 3 bases and the J gene end by 5 bases; junction bases not matched to a gene: 5. This CDR3 is 14 amino acids long. Germline V CDR1 and CDR2: SEHNR, FQNEAQ (reference sequence). CDR3 sequence reads: CASSFEGAGDTQYF. The CDR3 nucleotides are TGTGCCAGCAGCTTCGAGGGGGCGGGAGATACGCAGTATTTT.

This chain uses TRBV12-5 with TRBJ2-5; D not certain. The CDR3 sequence is 12 residues long. The ends were cut back, 4 bases at V and 5 bases at J, with 8 bases in the middle. CDR1 is LGHNT, CDR2 FRNRAP, per germline. This CDR3 reads CASGSTVETQYF. Written as DNA, the CDR3 is TGTGCTAGTGGTTCCACGGTTGAGACCCAGTACTTC.

This chain connects TRBV18 to TRBJ2-3; maybe TRBD2 (7 bases). Germline CDR1 reads KGHSH; CDR2 reads LQKENI. The ends were cut back, 5 bases at V and 0 bases at J, with 15 bases in the middle. The CDR3 extends over 16 amino acids. The CDR3 region has the DNA TGTGCCAGCTCAGCTGCGGGGGCATTTAGCACAGATACGCAGTATTTT. Translation gives CASSAAGAFSTDTQYF.

The chain recombines TRBV6-1 with TRBJ2-1; 7 nucleotides align to TRBD2. The CDR3 has 18 amino acids. V was pared by 3 bases and J by 2 bases, with 13 bases of the junction left unmatched. CDR1 is MNHNS, CDR2 SASEGT, per germline. CDR3 nucleotide sequence: TGTGCCAGCAGTGACCGAGGGAGACTAGCCCTGACCTACAATGAGCAGTTCTTC. Its translation is CASSDRGRLALTYNEQFF.

V usage is TRBV28 and J usage is TRBJ2-5; 12 bases align to TRBD2. The germline CDR1 and CDR2 sequences are MDHEN and SYDVKM. Losses at the gene ends were 1 base for V and 2 bases for J; bases not matched to a gene: 11. The length of the CDR3 is 19 residues. The CDR3 region is CASSLSGTSGFYPQETQYF. The DNA of the CDR3 is TGTGCCAGCAGTTTATCCGGGACTAGCGGGTTTTACCCTCAAGAGACCCAGTACTTC.

The chain uses TRBV18 and TRBJ2-1; 8 nucleotides line up with TRBD2. The V gene end was trimmed by 3 bases and the J gene end by 8 bases; junction bases not matched to a gene: 6. CDR1 KGHSH and CDR2 LQKENI come from the germline V gene. The CDR3 length is 14 residues. CDR3 nucleotide sequence: TGTGCCAGCTCACCGGGACTAGGGGGGGATGAGCAGTTCTTC. This codes for CASSPGLGGDEQFF.

This clone came up a few times. The CDR3 is CASSYTGGGYGYTF. DNA for the CDR3: TGTGCCAGCAGTTACACAGGGGGAGGCTATGGCTACACCTTC. The J gene is TRBJ1-2, the V gene TRBV6-5; 8 bases fit TRBD1. V dropped 2 bases and J dropped 4; count of bases not matched to a gene: 3. There are 14 residues in the CDR3. The germline gives CDR1 MNHEY, CDR2 SVGAGI.

A few counts support this clone. This chain uses TRBV30 with TRBJ1-1; TRBD1 aligns across 7 bases. There are 15 residues in the CDR3. The ends lost 0 bases at V and 2 bases at J; junction bases unmatched: 6. From germline, CDR1 is GTSNPN and CDR2 SVGIG (reference sequence). The CDR3 DNA sequence: TGTGCCTGGAGTGTACTGGGACAGTCAAACACTGAAGCTTTCTTT. Translating gives CAWSVLGQSNTEAFF.

The rearrangement links TRBV7-9 to TRBJ1-1; possibly TRBD1 for D (6 bases). The CDR3 is 13 residues long. Germline lookup yields CDR1 SEHNR and CDR2 FQNEAQ (reference sequence). Trimming pared 5 bases from V and 1 base from J, leaving 8 bases between. This CDR3 reads CASSTQGNTEAFF. The CDR3 region has the DNA TGTGCCAGCAGCACACAGGGGAACACTGAAGCTTTCTTT. Supplemented by reference TRBV7-9 and TRBJ1-1, the full variable domain reads DTGVSQNPRHKITKRGQNVTFRCDPISEHNRLYWYRQTLGQGPEFLTYFQNEAQLEKSRLLSDRFSAERPKGSFSTLEIQRTEQGDSAMYLCASSTQGNTEAFFGQGTRLTVV.

The chain has TRBV18 and TRBJ2-7; 12 nucleotides align to TRBD2. After removal of 3 bases from V and 3 bases from J, the junction contained 3 bases not matched to a gene. Per germline, CDR1 KGHSH and CDR2 LQKENI. This CDR3 region has 15 residues. The CDR3 loop reads CASSPGLAGNYEQYF. As DNA, the CDR3 is TGTGCCAGCTCACCCGGACTAGCGGGAAACTACGAGCAGTACTTC.

The rearrangement uses TRBV12-5 and TRBJ2-3, with D unclear. Between the trimmed V and J ends, which lost 7 bases and 0 bases, there was a span of 5 bases. Germline CDR1 and CDR2: LGHNT and FRNRAP. The CDR3 is 12 amino acids. Here the CDR3 DNA reads TGTGCTAGTGCCCAAAGCACAGATACGCAGTATTTT. Translating it yields CASAQSTDTQYF. Drawing the rest from reference TRBV12-5 and TRBJ2-3, the complete variable domain is DARVTQTPRHKVTEMGQEVTMRCQPILGHNTVFWYRQTMMQGLELLAYFRNRAPLDDSGMPKDRFSAEMPDATLATLKIQPSEPRDSAVYFCASAQSTDTQYFGPGTRLTVL.

The chain's CDR3 is CASSYYREGYEKLFF. The CDR3 DNA follows: TGTGCCAGCAGTTACTATAGGGAGGGCTATGAAAAACTGTTTTTT. This sequence joins TRBV6-5 and TRBJ1-4, with D unresolved. The CDR3 loop spans 15 amino acids. Germline loops: CDR1 MNHEY, CDR2 SVGAGI. The ends were cut back, 1 base at V and 6 bases at J, with 12 bases in the middle.

The V and J genes are TRBV18 and TRBJ2-7, with 14 bases identical to TRBD2. Germline V gene lookup returns CDR1 KGHSH and CDR2 LQKENI. The CDR3 is 17 residues long. V was pared by 3 bases and J by 8 bases, with 12 bases of the junction left unmatched. The CDR3 nucleotides read TGTGCCAGCTCACCCACCGGGACTAGCGGGAGCTGGTATAAGCAGTACTTC. It codes for CASSPTGTSGSWYKQYF.